These 19 T cell receptor beta chains were sequenced from one sample in a study of blood T cell repertoires in COVID-19. Sequenced by immunoSEQ multiplex PCR; TCRdb stores in-frame clones only, minus some. The repertoire holds some 140,000 clones, around 87% seen once, with approximately 20% in the top ten. The material sequenced was peripheral blood. These receptors all stem from a woman aged 45-65 years who had recovered from COVID-19.

DNA for the CDR3: TGTGCCAGCAGCCAGAGTGCCGGGTCACCCCTCCACTTT. It is translated as CASSQSAGSPLHF. The chain uses TRBV7-3 and TRBJ1-6; D remains ambiguous. V lost 5 bases, J lost 10 bases, and 12 bases lay in between. Germline CDR1 SGHTA, CDR2 FQGTGA. This CDR3 has 13 residues.

J is TRBJ2-5 and V is TRBV29-1, with TRBD2 matching 7 bases. With 6 bases clipped from V and 5 bases from J, the junction kept 9 bases outside the gene matches. Germline CDR1 and CDR2: SQVTM and ANQGSEA. The length of the CDR3 is 13 residues. The CDR3 bases are TGCAGCGTCATTCGGGGGGTTTGGGAGACCCAGTACTTC. The encoded protein is CSVIRGVWETQYF.

The gene calls are TRBV10-2 and TRBJ2-3, with D uncertain. Germline V gene data show CDR1 as WSHSY and CDR2 as SAAADI. Trimming left V 4 bases short and J 11 bases short, with 22 bases between. The CDR3 runs 15 residues. CDR3 DNA: TGCGCCAGCAGTGTAATTCAAGTAAGCCCGCTAGGGCAGTATTTT. Translation: CASSVIQVSPLGQYF.

The V gene is TRBV5-5, the J gene TRBJ2-3, with TRBD1 matching over 9 bases. This CDR3 comprises 14 residues. Germline loops: CDR1 SGHKS, CDR2 YYEKEE (reference sequence). With 4 bases clipped from V and 4 bases from J, the junction kept 4 bases outside the gene matches. The CDR3 loop is CASSTQGAADTQYF. The DNA for the CDR3 is TGTGCCAGCAGCACACAGGGGGCCGCAGATACGCAGTATTTT. The full variable domain, with the rest looked up from reference TRBV5-5 and TRBJ2-3, is DAGVTQSPTHLIKTRGQQVTLRCSPISGHKSVSWYQQVLGQGPQFIFQYYEKEERGRGNFPDRFSARQFPNYSSELNVNALLLGDSALYLCASSTQGAADTQYFGPGTRLTVL.

The chain recombines TRBV7-8 with TRBJ1-3, with 10 positions matching TRBD1. The germline V gene has CDR1 SGHVS and CDR2 FQNEAQ. Trimming removed 3 bases from V and 1 base from J; junction bases left unmatched: 9. The CDR3 has 18 residues. CDR3 loop: CASSFKRQGASSGNTIYF. The CDR3 nucleotides are TGTGCCAGCAGCTTCAAACGACAGGGGGCTAGTTCTGGAAACACCATATATTTT.

A single count supports this clone. The rearrangement joins TRBV3-1 (or the pseudogene TRBV3-2) to TRBJ2-5, with 9 bases lining up with TRBD2. Germline V gene sequence: CDR1 LGHDT, CDR2 YNNKEL (reference sequence). This CDR3 comprises 14 residues. V shed 3 bases and J 5 bases; nucleotides not matched to a gene: 4. In DNA form, the CDR3 reads TGTGCCAGCAGCCAGGGACTAGCTGGGGAGACCCAGTACTTC. Protein sequence: CASSQGLAGETQYF.

In its sample, this clone was seen once. The rearrangement joins TRBV4-3 to TRBJ2-7, with 12 bases that match TRBD2. CDR1 is LGHNA and CDR2 is YSLEER in the germline V gene. V shed 7 bases and J 0 bases; nucleotides not matched to a gene: 7. There are 16 residues in the CDR3. The CDR3 reads CASTVSSGRASYEQYF. The CDR3 DNA is TGCGCCAGCACTGTTTCTAGCGGGAGGGCCTCCTACGAGCAGTACTTC.

The chain recombines TRBV6-5 with TRBJ1-5, with D possibly TRBD1 on 6 matching bases. The CDR3 has 15 amino acids. Trimming took off 7 bases at V and 0 bases at J, with 13 bases between the two ends. Germline values: CDR1 MNHEY, CDR2 SVGAGI. CDR3: CASMATGTSNQPQHF. CDR3 coding DNA: TGTGCCAGCATGGCAACAGGGACTAGCAATCAGCCCCAGCATTTT.

This clone was observed once. The chain links TRBV29-1 to TRBJ2-1, with TRBD2 as a possible D gene (6 bases). This CDR3 has 15 residues. Germline V gives CDR1 SQVTM, CDR2 ANQGSEA. Trimming pared 7 bases from V and 9 bases from J, leaving 25 bases between. DNA of the CDR3: TGCAGCGCCGGGGGAACTAGCCAAGGAGGTCGTGAGCAGTTCTTC. Amino acids: CSAGGTSQGGREQFF.

This rearrangement joins TRBV15 to TRBJ1-2, with D possibly TRBD1 on 5 matching bases. Germline loops: CDR1 LNHNV, CDR2 YYDKDF (reference sequence). The V gene lost 1 base and the J gene lost 8 bases, with 11 bases spanning the gap. CDR3 size: 13 residues. CDR3 region: CATSRGGLVGYTF. As DNA, the CDR3 is TGTGCCACCAGCAGAGGGGGACTAGTCGGCTACACCTTC.

The chain combines TRBV11-2 with TRBJ2-1, with TRBD2 as a possible D gene (6 bases). Trimming took off 7 bases at V and 7 bases at J, with 11 bases between the two ends. The germline CDR1 and CDR2 sequences are SGHAT and FQNNGV. The CDR3 is 12 residues long. CDR3 region: CASTGAGNEQFF. DNA for the CDR3: TGTGCCAGCACCGGGGCGGGAAATGAGCAGTTCTTC.

This chain links TRBV4-1 with TRBJ1-4; D ambiguous. This CDR3 region has 15 residues. V was clipped by 4 bases and J by 0 bases, with 9 bases between them. Germline CDR1 MGHRA, CDR2 YSYEKL. CDR3 region: CASSRRNATNEKLFF. CDR3 sequence (DNA): TGCGCCAGCAGCCGGCGGAACGCAACTAATGAAAAACTGTTTTTT.

This sequence joins TRBV5-5 and TRBJ2-1; TRBD2 matches at 11 bases. CDR3 length equals 14 residues. The germline V gene has CDR1 SGHKS and CDR2 YYEKEE (reference sequence). After removal of 5 bases from V and 8 bases from J, the junction contained 6 bases not matched to a gene. The CDR3 here is CASRSGTSGYEQFF. The CDR3 DNA reads TGTGCCAGCAGGTCCGGGACTAGCGGCTATGAGCAGTTCTTC.

The chain has TRBV30 and TRBJ1-1; no clear D gene. CDR3 size: 11 residues. V was clipped by 0 bases and J by 4 bases, with 3 bases between them. CDR1 is GTSNPN, CDR2 SVGIG, per germline (reference sequence). The CDR3: CAWSVGTEAFF. The DNA of the CDR3 is TGTGCCTGGAGTGTCGGCACTGAAGCTTTCTTT.

This chain uses TRBV5-1 with TRBJ1-1; D call uncertain. Trimming took off 4 bases at V and 0 bases at J, with 7 bases between the two ends. Germline V lookup: CDR1 SGHRS, CDR2 YFSETQ. The CDR3 contains 13 residues. CDR3 nucleotide sequence: TGCGCCAGCAGCCCCCAAATGAACACTGAAGCTTTCTTT. Protein product: CASSPQMNTEAFF. The whole variable domain, remainder taken from reference TRBV5-1 and TRBJ1-1, is KAGVTQTPRYLIKTRGQQVTLSCSPISGHRSVSWYQQTPGQGLQFLFEYFSETQRNKGNFPGRFSGRQFSNSRSEMNVSTLELGDSALYLCASSPQMNTEAFFGQGTRLTVV.

For this clone: A junction end diverges from the germline sequence, so it may reflect a read error. This same CDR3 is encoded by further DNA sequences in the sample. The gene calls are TRBV7-2 and TRBJ1-6; 7 nucleotides line up with TRBD1. The CDR3 has 15 residues. Germline V gives CDR1 SGHTA, CDR2 FQGNSA. The CDR3 DNA reads TGTGCCAGCAGCTTTCGACAGGGCGATCATTCACCCCTCCATTTT. It yields the protein CASSFRQGDHSPLHF.

V is TRBV3-1 (or the pseudogene TRBV3-2) and J is TRBJ2-3; weak D call: TRBD1 (6 bases). The CDR3 is 13 residues long. The V and J ends lost 6 bases and 4 bases respectively, with 11 bases between them. Germline CDR1 LGHDT, CDR2 YNNKEL (reference sequence). The CDR3 protein is CASRHRVSDTQYF. CDR3 nucleotide sequence: TGTGCCAGCAGGCACAGGGTTTCAGATACGCAGTATTTT.

This chain uses TRBV19 with TRBJ2-4; 10 nucleotides agree with TRBD1. The V segment lost 3 bases and the J segment 1 base; nucleotides outside the gene matches: 12. The CDR3 is 19 residues long. In germline, CDR1 is LNHDA, CDR2 SQIVND (reference sequence). The CDR3 is CASSIRQGQGILAKNIQYF. Here the CDR3 DNA reads TGTGCCAGTAGTATCCGCCAGGGACAGGGGATTTTGGCCAAAAACATTCAGTACTTC. The whole variable domain, remainder taken from reference TRBV19 and TRBJ2-4, is DGGITQSPKYLFRKEGQNVTLSCEQNLNHDAMYWYRQDPGQGLRLIYYSQIVNDFQKGDIAEGYSVSREKKESFPLTVTSAQKNPTAFYLCASSIRQGQGILAKNIQYFGAGTRLSVL.

This chain connects TRBV28 to TRBJ1-5, with D uncertain. Germline lookup yields CDR1 MDHEN and CDR2 SYDVKM. The CDR3 length is 11 residues. The V end lost 6 bases, the J end lost 4 bases, and 4 bases lay between the germline ends. DNA for the CDR3: TGTGCCAGCAGGCAGAATCAGCCCCAGCATTTT. It is translated as CASRQNQPQHF.